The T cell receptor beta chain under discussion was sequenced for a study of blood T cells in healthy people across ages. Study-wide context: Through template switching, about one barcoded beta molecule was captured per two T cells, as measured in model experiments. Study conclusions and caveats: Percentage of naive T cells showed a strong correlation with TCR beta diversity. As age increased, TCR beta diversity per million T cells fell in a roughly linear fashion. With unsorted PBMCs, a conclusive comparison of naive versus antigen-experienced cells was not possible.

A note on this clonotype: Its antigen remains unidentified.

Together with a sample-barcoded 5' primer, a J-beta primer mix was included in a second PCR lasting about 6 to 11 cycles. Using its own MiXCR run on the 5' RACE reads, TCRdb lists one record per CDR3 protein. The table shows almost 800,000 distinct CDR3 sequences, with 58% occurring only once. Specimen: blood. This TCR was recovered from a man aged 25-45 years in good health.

The DNA for the CDR3 is TGCAGTGCTAGGACAATCTATAGCAATCAGCCCCAGCATTTT. It codes for CSARTIYSNQPQHF. This sequence joins TRBV20-1 and TRBJ1-5; D unresolved. The germline V gene has CDR1 DFQATT and CDR2 SNEGSKA (reference sequence). This CDR3 is built from 14 residues. The V end lost 3 bases, the J end lost 0 bases, and 9 bases lay between the germline ends.